These T cell receptor beta chains were read from a single sample in a study of T cells after posttransplantation cyclophosphamide. Some clones are missing from TCRdb's copy, which holds only in-frame ones; the method was immunoSEQ multiplex PCR. The profile covers roughly 49,000 clones, none occurring a single time. The sample consisted of PBMCs. All receptors derive from a man aged 35 to 55 in good health, CMV-negative, and a related stem cell transplant donor. CDR3s include the opening cysteine and the closing phenylalanine or tryptophan. Fields, in order: CDR3 DNA, CDR3 protein, clone size, V gene, J gene, D gene. A D gene is named only where the DNA matches it firmly. Clone size is given as once, few, many or a size class.

CDR3 DNA: TGTGCCAGCTCACCAACTAGCGGTTCATACGAGCAGTACTTC; CDR3 protein: CASSPTSGSYEQYF; clone size: many; V gene: TRBV18; J gene: TRBJ2-7; D gene: TRBD2
CDR3 DNA: TGTGCCAGCAGCCCCGGGCCGAGGGACAATACGCAGTATTTT; CDR3 protein: CASSPGPRDNTQYF; clone size: many; V gene: TRBV5-4; J gene: TRBJ2-3; D gene: NA
CDR3 DNA: TGTGCCAGTAGTATGAATCCGGGTAACTATGGCTACACCTTC; CDR3 protein: CASSMNPGNYGYTF; clone size: many; V gene: TRBV19; J gene: TRBJ1-2; D gene: NA
CDR3 DNA: TGTGCCAGCAGCTTACGGACAGGGAGCTCCTACGAGCAGTACTTC; CDR3 protein: CASSLRTGSSYEQYF; clone size: many; V gene: TRBV7-8; J gene: TRBJ2-7; D gene: TRBD1
CDR3 DNA: TGTGCCAGCGCGCTAGCGGGAGTAAAGAAATGGGAGCAGTTCTTC; CDR3 protein: CASALAGVKKWEQFF; clone size: many; V gene: TRBV27; J gene: TRBJ2-1; D gene: TRBD2
CDR3 DNA: TGTGCCAGTAGTCGGGAGGATGGTCGTGGCGGGCGTAGGACCGAGCAGTACTTC; CDR3 protein: CASSREDGRGGRRTEQYF; clone size: many; V gene: TRBV19; J gene: TRBJ2-7; D gene: TRBD2
CDR3 DNA: TGTGCCAGCAGTTACTCGACTAGCGAACCCTACAATGAGCAGTTCTTC; CDR3 protein: CASSYSTSEPYNEQFF; clone size: many; V gene: TRBV6-5; J gene: TRBJ2-1; D gene: TRBD2
CDR3 DNA: TGTGCCAGCAGTTTAAGACAGCAGGATGAAGCTTTCTTT; CDR3 protein: CASSLRQQDEAFF; clone size: many; V gene: TRBV28; J gene: TRBJ1-1; D gene: NA
CDR3 DNA: TGTGCCAGCAGCCCCGGGACTAGCGGGAGAATATGGCTCAGTGATGAGCAGTTCTTC; CDR3 protein: CASSPGTSGRIWLSDEQFF; clone size: many; V gene: TRBV7-9; J gene: TRBJ2-1; D gene: TRBD2
CDR3 DNA: TGTGCCAGCAGTACGACAGGGTTGGCCACCGGGGAGCTGTTTTTT; CDR3 protein: CASSTTGLATGELFF; clone size: many; V gene: TRBV27; J gene: TRBJ2-2; D gene: TRBD1
CDR3 DNA: TGTGCCAGCAGTTACACGGGGGAGGCGTACGAGCAGTACTTC; CDR3 protein: CASSYTGEAYEQYF; clone size: many; V gene: TRBV6-5; J gene: TRBJ2-7; D gene: NA
CDR3 DNA: TGTGCCAGCAGTTTCCAGCGAAATAGCAATCAGCCCCAGCATTTT; CDR3 protein: CASSFQRNSNQPQHF; clone size: many; V gene: TRBV6-5; J gene: TRBJ1-5; D gene: NA
CDR3 DNA: TGTGCCAGCAGCGTAGTGGGAGCCCCCACAGATACGCAGTATTTT; CDR3 protein: CASSVVGAPTDTQYF; clone size: many; V gene: TRBV9; J gene: TRBJ2-3; D gene: NA
CDR3 DNA: TGTGCCAGCAGCAAAGCTGCCAGGGTCTCCTACGAGCAGTACTTC; CDR3 protein: CASSKAARVSYEQYF; clone size: many; V gene: TRBV21-1; J gene: TRBJ2-7; D gene: NA